The 3 T cell receptor beta chains presented below share a single source sample, sequenced in a study of cytomegalovirus exposure and HLA in healthy donors. In the PCR, 60 Vbeta and 13 Jbeta primers were used. TCRdb's table, derived via immunoSEQ multiplex PCR, lists solely in-frame clones and lacks some. The sample has roughly 150,000 clones, over 70% seen once. The sequenced sample consisted of PBMCs. All receptors derive from a young man in good health and CMV-seropositive.

The genes are TRBV5-1 and TRBJ1-1; 11 positions agree with TRBD1. V trimming: 6 bases; J trimming: 2 bases; junction bases outside the gene matches: 6. CDR1 and CDR2 from the germline V gene are SGHRS and YFSETQ. CDR3 length: 15 amino acids. The CDR3 coding sequence is TGCGCCAGCAACGCCGGGACAGGGGGAAACACTGAAGCTTTCTTT. Translating gives CASNAGTGGNTEAFF.

The rearrangement joins TRBV16 to TRBJ1-1, with D possibly TRBD1 on 6 matching bases. This CDR3 comprises 14 residues. V shed 2 bases and J shed 5 bases, with 12 bases lying between them. CDR1 is KGHSY and CDR2 is FQNENV in the germline V gene. The CDR3: CASSQTGRRTEAFF. The DNA of the CDR3 is TGTGCCAGCAGCCAAACAGGGCGGCGGACTGAAGCTTTCTTT.

This clone was seen only once. The chain links TRBV5-1 to TRBJ2-1, with 8 nucleotides matching TRBD2. The CDR3 sequence is 16 residues long. Germline CDR1 and CDR2: SGHRS and YFSETQ. Trimming took 0 bases from V and 4 from J; bases not matched to a gene: 6. The CDR3 loop is CASSLDRTSSYNEQFF. CDR3 bases: TGCGCCAGCAGCTTGGATAGGACTAGCTCTTACAATGAGCAGTTCTTC.